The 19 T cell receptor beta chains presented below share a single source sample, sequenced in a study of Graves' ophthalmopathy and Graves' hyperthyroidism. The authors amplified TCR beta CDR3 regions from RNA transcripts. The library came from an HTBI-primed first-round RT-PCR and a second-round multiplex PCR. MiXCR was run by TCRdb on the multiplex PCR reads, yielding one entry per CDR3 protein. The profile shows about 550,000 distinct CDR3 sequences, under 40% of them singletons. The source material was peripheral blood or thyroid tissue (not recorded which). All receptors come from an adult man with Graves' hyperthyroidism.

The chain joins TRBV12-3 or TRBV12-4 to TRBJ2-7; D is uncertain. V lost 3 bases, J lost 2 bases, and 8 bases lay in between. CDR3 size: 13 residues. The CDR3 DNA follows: TGTGCCAGCAGTTTGACGGCGGCCTACGAGCAGTACTTC. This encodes CASSLTAAYEQYF.

CDR3 sequence reads: CAISLASGNTIYF. As DNA, the CDR3 is TGTGCCATCAGTCTAGCCTCTGGAAACACCATATATTTT. The chain is built from TRBV10-3 and TRBJ1-3, with D unresolved. CDR3 size: 13 residues. The germline V gene encodes CDR1 ENHRY and CDR2 SYGVKD. With 5 bases removed from V and 0 bases from J, the gap between germline ends came to 5 bases.

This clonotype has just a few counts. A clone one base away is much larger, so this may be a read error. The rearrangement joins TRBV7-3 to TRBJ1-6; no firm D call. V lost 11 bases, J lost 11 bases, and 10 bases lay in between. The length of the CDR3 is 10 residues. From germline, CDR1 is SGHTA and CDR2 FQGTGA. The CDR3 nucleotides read TGTGCCGAGCCTCCTCCACCCCTCCACTTT. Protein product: CAEPPPPLHF.

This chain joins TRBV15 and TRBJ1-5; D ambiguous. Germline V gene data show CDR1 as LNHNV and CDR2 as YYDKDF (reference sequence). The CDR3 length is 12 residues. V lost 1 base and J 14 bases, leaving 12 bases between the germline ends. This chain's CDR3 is CATSRAGANEHF. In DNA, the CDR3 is TGTGCCACCAGCAGAGCGGGAGCGAATGAGCATTTT.

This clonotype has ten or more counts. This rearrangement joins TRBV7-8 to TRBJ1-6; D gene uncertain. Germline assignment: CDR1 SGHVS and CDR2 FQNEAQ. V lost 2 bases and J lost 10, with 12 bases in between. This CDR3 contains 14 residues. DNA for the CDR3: TGTGCCAGCAGCTTATTACTCGCTATGTCACCCCTCCACTTT. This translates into CASSLLLAMSPLHF.

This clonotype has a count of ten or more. The CDR3 bases are TGTGCCAGCAGGGGAACAGGGGGCAGAGGCTACACCTTC. It codes for CASRGTGGRGYTF. The chain carries TRBV7-2 and TRBJ1-2, with 9 bases matching TRBD1. V lost 6 bases to trimming and J lost 8 bases; unmatched junction nucleotides: 7. The CDR3 runs to 13 residues. Germline CDR1 SGHTA, CDR2 FQGNSA.

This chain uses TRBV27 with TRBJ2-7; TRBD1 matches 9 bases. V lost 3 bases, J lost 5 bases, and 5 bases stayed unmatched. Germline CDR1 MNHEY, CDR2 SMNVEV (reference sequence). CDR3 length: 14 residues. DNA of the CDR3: TGTGCCAGCAGTTTCGGGACAGGGCGTAACGAGCAGTACTTC. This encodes CASSFGTGRNEQYF.

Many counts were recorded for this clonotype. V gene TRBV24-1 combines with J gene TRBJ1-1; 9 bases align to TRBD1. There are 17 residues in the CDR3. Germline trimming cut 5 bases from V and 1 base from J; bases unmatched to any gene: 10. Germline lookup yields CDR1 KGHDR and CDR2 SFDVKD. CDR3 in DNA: TGTGCCACCAGTGCCTCGGGGACAGGGATTAGGAACACTGAAGCTTTCTTT. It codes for CATSASGTGIRNTEAFF.

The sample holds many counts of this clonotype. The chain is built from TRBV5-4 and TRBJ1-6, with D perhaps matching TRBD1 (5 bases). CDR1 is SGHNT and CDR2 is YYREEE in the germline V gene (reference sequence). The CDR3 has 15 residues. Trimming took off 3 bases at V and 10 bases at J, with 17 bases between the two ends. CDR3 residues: CASSWGDPGISPLHF. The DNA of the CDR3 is TGTGCCAGCAGCTGGGGGGACCCAGGGATCTCACCCCTCCACTTT. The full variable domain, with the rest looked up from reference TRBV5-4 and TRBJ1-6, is ETGVTQSPTHLIKTRGQQVTLRCSSQSGHNTVSWYQQALGQGPQFIFQYYREEENGRGNFPPRFSGLQFPNYSSELNVNALELDDSALYLCASSWGDPGISPLHFGNGTRLTVT.

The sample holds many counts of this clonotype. The DNA of the CDR3 is TGTGCCAGCAGTCCAGACAGCCCGGGAGCTTTCTTT. Its protein product is CASSPDSPGAFF. The chain couples TRBV11-2 to TRBJ1-1, with D possibly TRBD1 on 5 matching bases. The V gene lost 6 bases and the J gene lost 10 bases, with 15 bases spanning the gap. The CDR3 contains 12 residues. Germline V lookup: CDR1 SGHAT, CDR2 FQNNGV.

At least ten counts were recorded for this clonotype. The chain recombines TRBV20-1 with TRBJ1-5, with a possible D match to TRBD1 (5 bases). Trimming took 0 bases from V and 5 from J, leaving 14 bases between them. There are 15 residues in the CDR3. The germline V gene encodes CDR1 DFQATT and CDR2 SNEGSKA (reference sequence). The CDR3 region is CSAREFVGADQPQHF. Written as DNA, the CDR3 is TGCAGTGCTAGAGAGTTCGTAGGGGCAGATCAGCCCCAGCATTTT.

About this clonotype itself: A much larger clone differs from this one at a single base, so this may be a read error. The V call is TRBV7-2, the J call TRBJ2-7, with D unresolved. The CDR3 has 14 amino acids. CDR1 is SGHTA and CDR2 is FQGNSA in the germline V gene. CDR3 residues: CANSLVLSAYEQYF. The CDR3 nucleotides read TGTGCCAACAGCTTAGTTCTGTCCGCCTACGAGCAGTACTTC.

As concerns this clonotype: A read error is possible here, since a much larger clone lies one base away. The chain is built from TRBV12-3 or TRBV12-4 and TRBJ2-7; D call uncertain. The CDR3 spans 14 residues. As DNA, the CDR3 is TGTGCCAGCAGTTACTTCCCTTCCTTCTACGTGCAGTACTTC. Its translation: CASSYFPSFYVQYF.

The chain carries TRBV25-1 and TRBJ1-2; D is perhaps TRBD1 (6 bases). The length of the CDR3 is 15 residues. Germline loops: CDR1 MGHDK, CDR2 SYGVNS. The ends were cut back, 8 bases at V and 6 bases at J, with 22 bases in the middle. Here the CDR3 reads CASLGPSTGNHGYTF. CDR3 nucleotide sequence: TGTGCCAGCTTAGGCCCCTCCACAGGGAACCATGGCTACACCTTC.

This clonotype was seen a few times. This CDR3 is CASSPHAAYEQYF. CDR3 in DNA: TGTGCCAGCAGTCCACACGCGGCCTACGAGCAGTACTTC. V and J are TRBV3-1 and TRBJ2-7; D is undetermined. The CDR3 sequence is 13 residues long. Germline V CDR1 and CDR2: LGHDT, YNNKEL (reference sequence). Between the trimmed V and J ends, which lost 6 bases and 2 bases, there was a span of 11 bases.

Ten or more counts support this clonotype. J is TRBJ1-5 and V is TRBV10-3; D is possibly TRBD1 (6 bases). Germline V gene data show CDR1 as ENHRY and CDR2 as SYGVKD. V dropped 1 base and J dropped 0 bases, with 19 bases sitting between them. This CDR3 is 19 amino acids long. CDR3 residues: CAISELWVPGHSSNQPQHF. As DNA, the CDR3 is TGTGCCATCAGTGAGTTATGGGTCCCGGGACATTCTAGCAATCAGCCCCAGCATTTT.

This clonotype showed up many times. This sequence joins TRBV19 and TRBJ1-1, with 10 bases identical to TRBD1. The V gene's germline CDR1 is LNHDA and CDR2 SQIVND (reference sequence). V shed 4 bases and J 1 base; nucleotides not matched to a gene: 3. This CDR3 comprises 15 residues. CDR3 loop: CASSTRTGGNTEAFF. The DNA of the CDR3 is TGTGCCAGTAGTACCCGGACAGGGGGGAACACTGAAGCTTTCTTT. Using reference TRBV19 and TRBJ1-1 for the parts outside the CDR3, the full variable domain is DGGITQSPKYLFRKEGQNVTLSCEQNLNHDAMYWYRQDPGQGLRLIYYSQIVNDFQKGDIAEGYSVSREKKESFPLTVTSAQKNPTAFYLCASSTRTGGNTEAFFGQGTRLTVV.

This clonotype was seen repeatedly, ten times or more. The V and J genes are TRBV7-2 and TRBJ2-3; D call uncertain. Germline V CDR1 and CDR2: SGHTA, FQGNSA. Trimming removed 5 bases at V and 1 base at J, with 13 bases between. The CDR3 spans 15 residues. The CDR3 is CASSNMASRTDTQYF. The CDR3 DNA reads TGTGCCAGCAGCAACATGGCCTCGCGCACAGATACGCAGTATTTT.

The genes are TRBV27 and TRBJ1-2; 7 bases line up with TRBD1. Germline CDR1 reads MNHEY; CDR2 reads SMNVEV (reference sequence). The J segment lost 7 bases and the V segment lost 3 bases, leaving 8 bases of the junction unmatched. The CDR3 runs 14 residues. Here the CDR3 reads CASSFSWDRGGYTF. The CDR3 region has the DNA TGTGCCAGCAGTTTTTCGTGGGACAGAGGTGGCTACACCTTC.